The 23 T cell receptor beta chains listed next were all sequenced from one sample in a study of beta chain features in type 1 diabetes. Their target antigens are unknown. Study findings and constraints: People with Type 1 diabetes carried modestly yet significantly shorter TCRB CDR3s in all four CD4+ subsets.

Every isolated RNA sample was fully reverse transcribed, so sequencing captured expressed TCRB transcripts. This table comes from immunoSEQ multiplex PCR, and its TCRdb copy is limited to in-frame clones, with some not included. Of about 710,000 clones in the sample, over 11% were seen once. The material sequenced was naive CD4+ T cells from blood. Source of these receptors: a man aged 18 to 29 with type 1 diabetes.

As regards this clone: The sample holds other DNA sequences that translate to the same CDR3. The chain is built from TRBV9 and TRBJ2-7; no firm D call. This CDR3 is 12 amino acids long. Germline-derived CDR1 and CDR2 are SGDLS and YYNGEE. The V gene lost 4 bases and the J gene lost 3 bases, with 8 bases spanning the gap. The CDR3 region has the DNA TGTGCCAGCAGCCCAGGCAGCTACGAGCAGTACTTC. It encodes CASSPGSYEQYF.

This clone was seen only a few times. The chain recombines TRBV2 with TRBJ2-2; D perhaps matches TRBD2 (5 bases). V gave up 8 bases and J gave up 2 bases, with 21 bases separating them. The germline gives CDR1 SNHLY, CDR2 FYNNEI. The CDR3 covers 17 residues. CDR3 bases: TGTGCCAGCCACTCACCCCCCGGGATCCCTAACACCGGGGAGCTGTTTTTT. Translation: CASHSPPGIPNTGELFF.

The chain links TRBV9 to TRBJ2-3; D is unresolved. Germline CDR1 SGDLS, CDR2 YYNGEE. V shed 3 bases and J shed 4 bases, with 6 bases lying between them. The CDR3 length is 12 residues. In DNA form, the CDR3 reads TGTGCCAGCAGCGGAGAGGCAGATACGCAGTATTTT. It yields the protein CASSGEADTQYF.

The chain links TRBV18 to TRBJ2-7, with D tentatively TRBD1 (5 bases). Trimming left V 6 bases short and J 4 bases short, with 19 bases between. The CDR3 runs to 15 residues. The V gene's germline CDR1 is KGHSH and CDR2 LQKENI. CDR3 sequence: CASSLGQGVGYEQYF. The DNA for the CDR3 is TGTGCCAGCTCCCTGGGGCAGGGCGTCGGTTACGAGCAGTACTTC. The full variable domain, its missing parts supplied by reference TRBV18 and TRBJ2-7, is NAGVMQNPRHLVRRRGQEARLRCSPMKGHSHVYWYRQLPEEGLKFMVYLQKENIIDESGMPKERFSAEFPKEGPSILRIQQVVRGDSAAYFCASSLGQGVGYEQYFGPGTRLTVT.

This chain uses TRBV9 with TRBJ2-1; 9 bases map to TRBD1. CDR1 is SGDLS, CDR2 YYNGEE, per germline. This CDR3 comprises 15 residues. With 3 bases clipped from V and 6 bases from J, the junction kept 7 bases outside the gene matches. CDR3 region: CASSALGQGSNEQFF. The CDR3 DNA follows: TGTGCCAGCAGCGCCCTGGGACAGGGATCCAATGAGCAGTTCTTC.

This clone appeared a few times. The CDR3 reads CASSLIGYEQYF. As DNA, the CDR3 is TGTGCCAGCAGCTTAATAGGCTACGAGCAGTACTTC. The chain uses TRBV11-1 and TRBJ2-7; no reliable D call. Germline V gene sequence: CDR1 SGHAT, CDR2 FQDESV (reference sequence). V was trimmed by 2 bases and J by 3 bases, leaving 5 bases between them. There are 12 residues in the CDR3.

V and J are TRBV4-1 and TRBJ2-2; 10 bases align to TRBD2. The length of the CDR3 is 15 residues. J lost 14 bases, V lost 0 bases, and 9 bases had no gene match. Germline values: CDR1 MGHRA, CDR2 YSYEKL. The CDR3 protein is CASSQDASGRRSLFF. As DNA, the CDR3 is TGCGCCAGCAGCCAAGATGCTAGCGGGAGAAGAAGTCTGTTTTTT.

The chain is built from TRBV19 and TRBJ2-1; TRBD1 agrees at 10 bases. J was trimmed by 9 bases and V by 10 bases; bases with no gene match: 9. The germline CDR1 and CDR2 sequences are LNHDA and SQIVND (reference sequence). The CDR3 sequence is 13 residues long. The CDR3 here is CATRLTGGGEQFF. CDR3 in DNA: TGTGCCACCCGATTGACAGGGGGCGGTGAGCAGTTCTTC. Filled out from reference TRBV19 and TRBJ2-1, the complete variable domain reads DGGITQSPKYLFRKEGQNVTLSCEQNLNHDAMYWYRQDPGQGLRLIYYSQIVNDFQKGDIAEGYSVSREKKESFPLTVTSAQKNPTAFYLCATRLTGGGEQFFGPGTRLTVL.

This sequence joins TRBV7-9 and TRBJ2-7; a possible D gene is TRBD1 (7 bases). The germline V and J ends were trimmed by 4 bases and 4 bases, with 17 bases remaining between them. This CDR3 is 15 amino acids long. Germline V gene lookup returns CDR1 SEHNR and CDR2 FQNEAQ (reference sequence). CDR3: CASSSYGQGGYEQYF. The CDR3 bases are TGTGCCAGCAGCTCCTACGGGCAGGGGGGATACGAGCAGTACTTC.

The sample holds a few counts of this clone. The chain employs TRBV4-3 and TRBJ2-1; D is undetermined. The CDR3 is made up of 15 amino acids. Trimming left V 4 bases short and J 7 bases short, with 17 bases between. Germline CDR1 and CDR2: LGHNA and YSLEER. CDR3 DNA sequence: TGCGCCAGCAGCCGCGCAGGTGGATTCCGTAATGAGCAGTTCTTC. Protein sequence: CASSRAGGFRNEQFF.

This clone turned up a few times. The chain employs TRBV7-9 and TRBJ2-1, with D possibly matching TRBD1 (6 bases). The V end was cut by 5 bases, the J end by 7 bases, with 21 bases between. CDR1 and CDR2 from the germline V gene are SEHNR and FQNEAQ (reference sequence). The CDR3 spans 16 residues. The CDR3 region is CASSPRGGVIQNEQFF. CDR3 DNA: TGTGCCAGCAGCCCCCGAGGGGGAGTGATACAAAATGAGCAGTTCTTC.

This clone was counted a few times. This sequence joins TRBV5-4 and TRBJ2-3, with D possibly TRBD2 on 6 matching bases. The germline V gene encodes CDR1 SGHNT and CDR2 YYREEE (reference sequence). This CDR3 is 13 amino acids long. V was pared by 4 bases and J by 8 bases, with 14 bases between. CDR3 DNA sequence: TGTGCCAGCAGCCCCCGGGCGGGGCCTACGCAGTATTTT. This codes for CASSPRAGPTQYF.

This clone was observed a few times. V usage is TRBV5-1 and J usage is TRBJ2-3, with 7 bases identical to TRBD1. CDR1 is SGHRS, CDR2 YFSETQ, per germline. CDR3 length: 15 residues. The junction had 7 bases not matched to a gene; V was cut back by 0 bases and J by 6 bases. The CDR3 bases are TGCGCCAGCAGCTTGGGACAGGGAGCGCAGGATACGCAGTATTTT. Translating gives CASSLGQGAQDTQYF. The full variable domain, with the rest looked up from reference TRBV5-1 and TRBJ2-3, is KAGVTQTPRYLIKTRGQQVTLSCSPISGHRSVSWYQQTPGQGLQFLFEYFSETQRNKGNFPGRFSGRQFSNSRSEMNVSTLELGDSALYLCASSLGQGAQDTQYFGPGTRLTVL.

This clone has a handful of counts. The genes are TRBV7-9 and TRBJ1-3, with 8 positions matching TRBD1. From germline, CDR1 is SEHNR and CDR2 FQNEAQ (reference sequence). Trimming cost V 5 bases and J 2 bases; bases outside gene matches: 8. The CDR3 is 16 amino acids. This CDR3 is CASSPRTGSAGNTIYF. Here the CDR3 DNA reads TGTGCCAGCAGCCCCCGGACAGGGTCAGCTGGAAACACCATATATTTT.

In its sample, this clone was seen a few times. The rearrangement links TRBV11-1 to TRBJ2-3; weak D call: TRBD2 (6 bases). Trimming removed 0 bases at V and 6 bases at J, with 7 bases between. This CDR3 comprises 13 residues. Germline lookup yields CDR1 SGHAT and CDR2 FQDESV (reference sequence). The DNA of the CDR3 is TGTGCCAGCAGCTTAGCCGGAGGGGATACGCAGTATTTT. Its translation is CASSLAGGDTQYF.

The CDR3 nucleotides are TGCAGCGTCCGCCAGGGGGGAAACACTGAAGCTTTCTTT. It is translated as CSVRQGGNTEAFF. This rearrangement joins TRBV29-1 to TRBJ1-1; 7 bases fit TRBD1. The V and J ends lost 6 bases and 2 bases, in that order; junction bases with no gene match: 6. This CDR3 region has 13 residues. CDR1 is SQVTM, CDR2 ANQGSEA, per germline.

A few counts support this clone. V and J are TRBV30 and TRBJ2-5; D may be TRBD1 (8 bases). Trimming removed 2 bases at V and 5 bases at J, with 15 bases between. The CDR3 has 14 residues. CDR1 is GTSNPN, CDR2 SVGIG, per germline (reference sequence). CDR3 residues: CAWSLLQGGETQYF. The CDR3 nucleotides are TGTGCCTGGAGTCTCTTACAGGGGGGGGAGACCCAGTACTTC.

The V and J genes are TRBV7-9 and TRBJ1-3, with 8 bases aligning to TRBD1. The length of the CDR3 is 18 residues. CDR1 SEHNR and CDR2 FQNEAQ come from the germline V gene (reference sequence). The V segment lost 1 base and the J segment 0 bases; nucleotides outside the gene matches: 8. The CDR3 loop is CASSLGHGQGASGNTIYF. The CDR3 coding sequence is TGTGCCAGCAGCTTAGGCCACGGGCAGGGGGCCTCTGGAAACACCATATATTTT.

CDR3 loop: CASRGQGLYEQYF. The CDR3 nucleotides are TGTGCCAGCAGGGGACAGGGGCTCTACGAGCAGTACTTC. This chain joins TRBV27 and TRBJ2-7; 10 nucleotides align to TRBD1. V shed 6 bases and J 3 bases; nucleotides not matched to a gene: 2. CDR3 length: 13 residues. Per the germline V gene, CDR1 is MNHEY and CDR2 is SMNVEV (reference sequence).

V and J are TRBV30 and TRBJ1-4; D uncertain. Germline CDR1 is GTSNPN and CDR2 is SVGIG (reference sequence). This CDR3 is built from 13 residues. Deletions cut 1 base from V and 4 bases from J, with 7 bases between. The CDR3: CAWSGQVNEKLFF. Written as DNA, the CDR3 is TGTGCCTGGAGTGGGCAGGTTAATGAAAAACTGTTTTTT.

This clone has just a few counts. J is TRBJ2-7 and V is TRBV5-1, with 7 bases identical to TRBD2. V gave up 0 bases and J gave up 2 bases; unmatched junction bases: 5. The CDR3 extends over 15 amino acids. Germline assignment: CDR1 SGHRS and CDR2 YFSETQ. The CDR3 nucleotides read TGCGCCAGCAGCTTGGTGGCGGGAGACACCTACGAGCAGTACTTC. Amino acids: CASSLVAGDTYEQYF. The variable domain in full, completed from reference TRBV5-1 and TRBJ2-7, reads KAGVTQTPRYLIKTRGQQVTLSCSPISGHRSVSWYQQTPGQGLQFLFEYFSETQRNKGNFPGRFSGRQFSNSRSEMNVSTLELGDSALYLCASSLVAGDTYEQYFGPGTRLTVT.

V gene TRBV6-6 combines with J gene TRBJ2-1; TRBD2 agrees at 10 bases. Germline V CDR1 and CDR2: MNHNY, SVGAGI (reference sequence). The CDR3 loop spans 16 amino acids. V shed 3 bases, J shed 4 bases, and the junction held 6 bases outside the gene matches. CDR3 region: CASSYPSGRYYNEQFF. DNA of the CDR3: TGTGCCAGCAGTTATCCTAGCGGGAGATATTACAATGAGCAGTTCTTC.

This clone was seen a few times. This chain connects TRBV19 to TRBJ1-5, with D possibly matching TRBD1 (5 bases). The CDR3 is 14 amino acids. The germline gives CDR1 LNHDA, CDR2 SQIVND (reference sequence). Between the trimmed V and J ends, which lost 7 bases and 4 bases, there was a span of 14 bases. In DNA, the CDR3 is TGTGCCAGTAATTCGGGCAGGGCGAATCAGCCCCAGCATTTT. Protein sequence: CASNSGRANQPQHF.